The 4 T cell receptor beta chains below all came from one sample that was sequenced in a study of blood T cell repertoires in COVID-19. Repertoires were generated with immunoSEQ multiplex PCR, while TCRdb's copy carries only in-frame clones and drops some. The sample lists roughly 520,000 clones; approximately 88% were seen once. Sequenced input: PBMCs or T cells enriched from blood (not recorded which). Receptors originate from a woman in her thirties or forties who had recovered from COVID-19.

The V gene is TRBV25-1, the J gene TRBJ1-5; D remains unclear. Germline values: CDR1 MGHDK, CDR2 SYGVNS. V was trimmed by 1 base and J by 5 bases, leaving 9 bases between them. The CDR3 contains 14 residues. The CDR3 nucleotides read TGTGCCAGCAGTGAATTGGTAGCTGATCAGCCCCAGCATTTT. Encoded protein: CASSELVADQPQHF.

The chain links TRBV10-3 to TRBJ2-7; D is perhaps TRBD1 (5 bases). Germline CDR1 reads ENHRY; CDR2 reads SYGVKD. The CDR3 has 12 residues. The V end lost 3 bases, the J end lost 6 bases, and 9 bases lay between the germline ends. The CDR3 nucleotides read TGTGCCATCAGTGAAGACCAGGGCGAGCAGTACTTC. This sequence encodes CAISEDQGEQYF.

The rearrangement uses TRBV4-3 and TRBJ2-5; 11 nucleotides match TRBD1. The ends lost 2 bases at V and 5 bases at J; junction bases unmatched: 4. CDR3 length: 15 amino acids. Germline CDR1 and CDR2: LGHNA and YSLEER. The CDR3 nucleotides are TGCGCCAGCAGCCAATCCGGGACAGGGGGGGAGACCCAGTACTTC. Its protein is CASSQSGTGGETQYF.

This chain joins TRBV7-2 and TRBJ1-2, with 10 bases that match TRBD1. Trimming at V came to 5 bases and at J to 8 bases, leaving 8 bases not matched to a gene. The CDR3 consists of 14 residues. Per germline, CDR1 SGHTA and CDR2 FQGNSA. CDR3 sequence: CASSPGTGDKGYTF. CDR3 in DNA: TGTGCCAGCAGCCCCGGGACAGGGGATAAGGGCTACACCTTC.